This is a list of T cell receptor beta chains from one sample in a study of beta chain features in type 1 diabetes. TCRdb keeps only in-frame clones here, not all; method: immunoSEQ multiplex PCR. The sample has about 160,000 clones; roughly 8% are singletons. The sequenced material came from central memory CD4+ T cells from blood. The receptors were gathered from a woman younger than 30 with type 1 diabetes. The CDR3 runs from the conserved cysteine through the conserved F or W. A D gene is named only where the DNA matches it firmly. Some rows have no size entry. The others give once, few or many, or a class for an expanded clone.

>TRBV9|-|TRBJ2-3|13|TRBD2
TGTGCCAGCAGCGGGACTAGCTGGGATACGCAGTATTTT
CASSGTSWDTQYF
>TRBV15|many|TRBJ1-2|14|TRBD1
TGTGCCACCAGCGGGCGACAGACAGGGACCGGCTACACCTTC
CATSGRQTGTGYTF
>TRBV30|-|TRBJ1-2|13|-
TGTGCCTGGGCAGGGGCCCTGGGGCTTGGCTACACCTTC
CAWAGALGLGYTF
>TRBV28|-|TRBJ2-3|16|-
TGTGCCAGCAGCCTAAGAGGAGGTCCTAGCACAGATACGCAGTATTTT
CASSLRGGPSTDTQYF
>TRBV5-6|-|TRBJ2-2|13|TRBD2
TGTGCCAGCAGCTTCGGGGGGGCCGGGGAGCTGTTTTTT
CASSFGGAGELFF
>TRBV9|few|TRBJ1-1|13|-
TGTGCCAGCAGCGCGGGGTCTGGGACTGAAGCTTTCTTT
CASSAGSGTEAFF
>TRBV5-4|few|TRBJ2-7|12|-
TGTGCCAGCAGCTTGGACGCGTACGAGCAGTACTTC
CASSLDAYEQYF
>TRBV7-3|few|TRBJ2-1|14|TRBD2
TGTGCCAGCAGCAGGACTAGCGGGACCGGTGAGCAGTTCTTC
CASSRTSGTGEQFF
>TRBV11-2|-|TRBJ2-7|15|TRBD2
TGTGCCAGCAGCTCAACTAGCGGGGGCCTCTACGAGCAGTACTTC
CASSSTSGGLYEQYF
>TRBV7-2|few|TRBJ1-5|13|-
TGTGCCAGCAGCTCGACAGGAAATCAGCCCCAGCATTTT
CASSSTGNQPQHF
>TRBV12-5|-|TRBJ2-7|13|-
TGTGCTACGGGAAGGGAGCCTACCTACGAGCAGTACTTC
CATGREPTYEQYF
>TRBV11-2|-|TRBJ1-4|16|TRBD1
TGTGCCAGCAGCCCCTGGGGGACAGGACCTAATGAAAAACTGTTTTTT
CASSPWGTGPNEKLFF
>TRBV6-4|few|TRBJ2-3|15|TRBD2
TGTGCCAGCAGTGCACTAGCGGGAGTGGCAGATACGCAGTATTTT
CASSALAGVADTQYF
>TRBV4-2|few|TRBJ1-4|15|-
TGTGCCAGCAGCCAAGAAGGGGGAACTAATGAAAAACTGTTTTTT
CASSQEGGTNEKLFF
>TRBV10-3|-|TRBJ2-3|13|-
TGTGCCATCAAACGGGGAGTCGCAGATACGCAGTATTTT
CAIKRGVADTQYF
>TRBV25-1|many|TRBJ1-3|13|-
TGTGCCAGCAGTGATGAGGGCAAATACACCATATATTTT
CASSDEGKYTIYF
>TRBV25-1|-|TRBJ1-5|14|TRBD1
TGTGCCAGCAGTGAGACAGGGGCCGATCAGCCCCAGCATTTT
CASSETGADQPQHF
>TRBV7-9|-|TRBJ2-3|17|TRBD2
TGTGCCAGCAGCGCCCGACTTAGCGGGAGCCCAACAGATACGCAGTATTTT
CASSARLSGSPTDTQYF
>TRBV6-5|once|TRBJ1-1|11|-
TGTGCCACCCGAACAGCCGTACAGCTCCTCTTT
CATRTAVQLLF
>TRBV4-3|few|TRBJ2-3|15|-
TGCGCCAGCAGCCAAAGGGTAGCGGAGACAGATACGCAGTATTTT
CASSQRVAETDTQYF
>TRBV25-1|-|TRBJ2-1|15|TRBD2
TGTGCCAGCAGTGCCGGACTAGCGGCGGCGGATGAGCAGTTCTTC
CASSAGLAAADEQFF
>TRBV29-1|-|TRBJ2-7|13|-
TGCAGCGTCGCCCCCGGAGGGCCCTACGAGCAGTACTTC
CSVAPGGPYEQYF
>TRBV4-3|-|TRBJ1-5|14|-
TGCGCCAGCAGCCAAGACGGTCCGCCCTGGCCCCAGCATTTT
CASSQDGPPWPQHF
>TRBV18|-|TRBJ1-4|15|TRBD1
TGTGCCAGCTCACCGGACAGGGTCACTAATGAAAAACTGTTTTTT
CASSPDRVTNEKLFF
>TRBV30|few|TRBJ1-1|13|-
TGTGCCTGGCAGACACATCTGAACACTGAAGCTTTCTTT
CAWQTHLNTEAFF
>TRBV28|-|TRBJ1-4|14|-
TGTGCCAGCGGCTGGGGAGGGGCAAATGAAAAACTGTTTTTT
CASGWGGANEKLFF
>TRBV7-2|-|TRBJ2-3|15|-
TGTGCCAGCAGCTTCGGAGTATCGGGGTGGGATACGCAGTATTTT
CASSFGVSGWDTQYF
>TRBV27|-|TRBJ2-7|15|TRBD2
TGTGCCAGCTGGGCCTCTGGCGGGAGGGCCTACGAGCAGTACTTC
CASWASGGRAYEQYF
>TRBV9|-|TRBJ2-7|15|-
TGTGCCAGCAGCGTAGGAGGAGCGGCCTCCTACGAGCAGTACTTC
CASSVGGAASYEQYF
>TRBV2|few|TRBJ2-2|13|-
TGTGCCAGCAGTGACAGGGGGGCCGGGGAGCTGTTTTTT
CASSDRGAGELFF
>TRBV4-3|few|TRBJ2-7|13|-
TGCGCCAGCAGCCAAGCTCAGGGTTACGAGCAGTACTTC
CASSQAQGYEQYF
>TRBV7-9|few|TRBJ2-1|15|TRBD1
TGTGCCAGCAGCTTAATGGACAGGGACGGGAATGAGCAGTTCTTC
CASSLMDRDGNEQFF
>TRBV9|-|TRBJ2-3|12|-
TGTGCCAGCAGCCCAGGGGAAGATACGCAGTATTTT
CASSPGEDTQYF
>TRBV6-5|-|TRBJ1-5|14|TRBD1
TGTGCCAGCAGAGGGGGACAGGGGAGTCAGCCCCAGCATTTT
CASRGGQGSQPQHF
>TRBV27|few|TRBJ1-4|15|-
TGTGCCAGCAGAGTGGAAGGGGTCGGTAATGAAAAACTGTTTTTT
CASRVEGVGNEKLFF
>TRBV2|few|TRBJ2-5|17|-
TGTGCCAGCATCCCCGCTGAGGGGACTCCTTCGCTGGAGACCCAGTACTTC
CASIPAEGTPSLETQYF
>TRBV4-1|-|TRBJ2-2|16|-
TGCGCCAGCAGCCAAGATTGGGACACTTTCACCGGGGAGCTGTTTTTT
CASSQDWDTFTGELFF
>TRBV7-2|-|TRBJ2-3|18|TRBD2
TGTGCCAGCAGCTTAGAAGAACCGGGACTAGCGCCCGGGGATACGCAGTATTTT
CASSLEEPGLAPGDTQYF
>TRBV19|many|TRBJ2-7|12|-
TGTGCCAGTAGTATGGGAGGATACGAGCAGTACTTC
CASSMGGYEQYF
>TRBV4-2|few|TRBJ2-5|14|-
TGTGCCAGCAGCCAGCCCGAGGGCGGAGAGACCCAGTACTTC
CASSQPEGGETQYF
>TRBV29-1|-|TRBJ2-7|14|TRBD1
TGCAGCGTCCGGGACAGGGGGAGCACCTACGAGCAGTACTTC
CSVRDRGSTYEQYF